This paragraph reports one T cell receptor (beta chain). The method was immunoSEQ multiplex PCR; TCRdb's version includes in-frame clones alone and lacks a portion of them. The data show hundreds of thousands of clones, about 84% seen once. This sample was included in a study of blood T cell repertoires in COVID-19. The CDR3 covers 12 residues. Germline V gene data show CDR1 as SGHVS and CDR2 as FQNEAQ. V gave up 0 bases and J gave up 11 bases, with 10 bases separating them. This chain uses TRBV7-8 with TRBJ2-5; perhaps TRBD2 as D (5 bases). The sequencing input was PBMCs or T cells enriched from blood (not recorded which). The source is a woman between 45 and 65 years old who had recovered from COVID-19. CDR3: CASSLAARGQYF. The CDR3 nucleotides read TGTGCCAGCAGCTTAGCCGCGAGAGGGCAGTACTTC. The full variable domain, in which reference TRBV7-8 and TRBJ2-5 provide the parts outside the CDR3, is GAGVSQSPRYKVAKRGQDVALRCDPISGHVSLFWYQQALGQGPEFLTYFQNEAQLDKSGLPSDRFFAERPEGSVSTLKIQRTQQEDSAVYLCASSLAARGQYFGPGTRLLVL.